Detailed here is one TCR beta chain. There are 16 residues in the CDR3. Germline V CDR1 and CDR2: MNHNY, SVGAGI (reference sequence). V was pared by 6 bases and J by 0 bases, with 15 bases between. The record originates from a study of blood T cell repertoires in COVID-19. Overall study: PBMCs, B-cell-depleted T cells, or T cells were the source of the cDNA or gDNA that made up the material.

The protocol was immunoSEQ multiplex PCR, while the TCRdb copy is restricted to in-frame clones and leaves out a portion. The sample records about 200,000 clones, approximately 85% being singletons. Donors were grouped by their self-reported clinical history. Recovered status in Cohort 3 required two negative PCRs, clearance, or symptom resolution. The genes are TRBV6-6 and TRBJ1-5; TRBD1 might be the D (5 bases). This TCR came from a man between 40 and 49 years old who had recovered from COVID-19. Source material: PBMCs or T cells enriched from blood (not recorded which). The CDR3 bases are TGTGCCAGCAGCACGGCTTCCGGGGGTAGCAATCAGCCCCAGCATTTT. Protein product: CASSTASGGSNQPQHF.